The clone carrying this TCR beta chain was found many times. After removal of 4 bases from V and 4 bases from J, the junction contained 5 bases not matched to a gene. The CDR3 covers 15 residues. The V gene's germline CDR1 is KGHDR and CDR2 SFDVKD. Individuals selected for sequencing had exhibited CD8+CD57+ cell expansion on flow cytometry. TCR beta VDJ and CDR3 profiles were obtained from a genomic DNA template. One entry per CDR3 protein, called by TCRdb with MiXCR from the reads. The table lists approximately 190,000 distinct CDR3 sequences, roughly half of them singletons. These data are taken from a study of CD8+CD57+ T cells in acquired aplastic anemia.

The TCR originated in a human donor with aplastic anemia. The rearrangement links TRBV24-1 to TRBJ2-5, with 10 positions matching TRBD1. Sample: sorted CD4+, CD8+, or CD8+CD57+ T cells (not recorded which) from PBMCs. The CDR3 DNA sequence: TGTGCCACCAGTGACCCCGGACAGGGGGTAGAGACCCAGTACTTC. Its protein is CATSDPGQGVETQYF.